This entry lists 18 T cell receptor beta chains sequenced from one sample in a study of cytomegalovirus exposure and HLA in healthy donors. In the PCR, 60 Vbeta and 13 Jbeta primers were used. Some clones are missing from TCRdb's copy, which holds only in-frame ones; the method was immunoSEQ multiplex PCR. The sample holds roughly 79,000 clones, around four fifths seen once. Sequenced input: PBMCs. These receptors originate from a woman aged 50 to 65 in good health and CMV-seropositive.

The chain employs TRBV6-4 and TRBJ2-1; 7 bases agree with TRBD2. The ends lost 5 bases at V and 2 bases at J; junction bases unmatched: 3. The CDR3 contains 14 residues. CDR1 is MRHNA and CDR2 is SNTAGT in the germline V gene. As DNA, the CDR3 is TGTGCCAGCAGTCAAGCGGGGACCTACAATGAGCAGTTCTTC. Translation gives CASSQAGTYNEQFF.

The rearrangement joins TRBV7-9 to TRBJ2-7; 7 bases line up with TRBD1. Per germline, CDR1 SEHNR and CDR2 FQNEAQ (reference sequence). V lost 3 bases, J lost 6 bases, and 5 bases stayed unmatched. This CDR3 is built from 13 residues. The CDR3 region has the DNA TGTGCCAGCAGCTTCCTGACAGGGAGCGAGCAGTACTTC. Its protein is CASSFLTGSEQYF.

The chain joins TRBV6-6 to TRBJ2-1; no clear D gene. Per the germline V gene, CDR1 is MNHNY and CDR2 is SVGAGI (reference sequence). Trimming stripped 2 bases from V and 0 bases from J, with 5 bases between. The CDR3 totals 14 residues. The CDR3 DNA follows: TGTGCCAGCAGTTACAAGAGCTCCTACAATGAGCAGTTCTTC. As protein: CASSYKSSYNEQFF.

The CDR3 reads CASSPINRHSSYEQYF. CDR3 coding DNA: TGTGCCAGCAGCCCAATTAACAGGCACTCTTCCTACGAGCAGTACTTC. The rearrangement links TRBV11-2 to TRBJ2-7; possible D gene TRBD1, 5 bases. CDR1 and CDR2 from the germline V gene are SGHAT and FQNNGV. This CDR3 is 16 amino acids long. The V end was cut by 5 bases, the J end by 1 base, with 18 bases between.

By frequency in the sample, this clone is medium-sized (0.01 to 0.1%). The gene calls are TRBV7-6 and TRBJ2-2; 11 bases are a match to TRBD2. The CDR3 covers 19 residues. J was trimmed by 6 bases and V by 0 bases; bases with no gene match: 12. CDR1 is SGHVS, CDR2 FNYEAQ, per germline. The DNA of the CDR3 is TGTGCCAGCAGCTTAGCCCCAGGGCTAGCGGGAGGATATGCCGGGGAGCTGTTTTTT. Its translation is CASSLAPGLAGGYAGELFF.

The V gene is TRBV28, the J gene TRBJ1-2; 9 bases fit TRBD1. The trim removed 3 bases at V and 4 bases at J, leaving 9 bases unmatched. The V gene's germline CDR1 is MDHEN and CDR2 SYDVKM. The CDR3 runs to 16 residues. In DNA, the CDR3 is TGTGCCAGCAGTTTGAGCAACAGGGGGCTGATCTATGGCTACACCTTC. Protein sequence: CASSLSNRGLIYGYTF.

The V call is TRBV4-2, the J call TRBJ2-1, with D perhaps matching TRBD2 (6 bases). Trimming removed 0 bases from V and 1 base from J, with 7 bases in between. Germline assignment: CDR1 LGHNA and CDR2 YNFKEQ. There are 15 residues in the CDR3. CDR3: CASSQDRESYNEQFF. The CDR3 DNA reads TGTGCCAGCAGCCAAGATCGGGAGTCCTACAATGAGCAGTTCTTC.

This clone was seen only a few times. The CDR3 nucleotides are TGTGCCAGCAGTGACACAGGGGACGTATCTGGGGCCAACGTCCTGACTTTC. This sequence encodes CASSDTGDVSGANVLTF. The rearrangement links TRBV6-4 to TRBJ2-6, with 7 bases aligning to TRBD1. This CDR3 has 17 residues. Germline V CDR1 and CDR2: MRHNA, SNTAGT. V lost 2 bases, J lost 1 base, and 5 bases stayed unmatched.

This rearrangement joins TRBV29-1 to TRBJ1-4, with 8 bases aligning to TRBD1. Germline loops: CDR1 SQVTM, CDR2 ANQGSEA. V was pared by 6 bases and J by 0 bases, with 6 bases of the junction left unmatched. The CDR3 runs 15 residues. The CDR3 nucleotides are TGCAGCGTCACCGGGACAGGATCAACTAATGAAAAACTGTTTTTT. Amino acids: CSVTGTGSTNEKLFF.

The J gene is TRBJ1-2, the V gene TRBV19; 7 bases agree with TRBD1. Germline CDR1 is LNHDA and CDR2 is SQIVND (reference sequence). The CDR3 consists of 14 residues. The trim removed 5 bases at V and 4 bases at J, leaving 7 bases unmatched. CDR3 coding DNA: TGTGCCAGTAGTCACCGGGGACAGAGCTATGGCTACACCTTC. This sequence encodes CASSHRGQSYGYTF. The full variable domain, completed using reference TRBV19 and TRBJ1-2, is DGGITQSPKYLFRKEGQNVTLSCEQNLNHDAMYWYRQDPGQGLRLIYYSQIVNDFQKGDIAEGYSVSREKKESFPLTVTSAQKNPTAFYLCASSHRGQSYGYTFGSGTRLTVV.

CDR3 sequence (DNA): TGTGCCAGCAGACGATCCGGGACTAGCGCCTTCGAGCAGTTCTTC. It translates to CASRRSGTSAFEQFF. The chain combines TRBV28 with TRBJ2-1; 10 bases fit TRBD2. Germline CDR1 reads MDHEN; CDR2 reads SYDVKM. CDR3 length equals 15 residues. V lost 6 bases to trimming and J lost 10 bases; unmatched junction nucleotides: 12.

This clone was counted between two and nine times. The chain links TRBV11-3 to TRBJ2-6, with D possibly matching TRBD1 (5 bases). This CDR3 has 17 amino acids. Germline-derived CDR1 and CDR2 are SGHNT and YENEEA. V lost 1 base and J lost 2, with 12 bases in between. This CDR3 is CASSLALGRPGANVLTF. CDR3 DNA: TGTGCCAGCAGCTTAGCTCTGGGGCGGCCTGGGGCCAACGTCCTGACTTTC.

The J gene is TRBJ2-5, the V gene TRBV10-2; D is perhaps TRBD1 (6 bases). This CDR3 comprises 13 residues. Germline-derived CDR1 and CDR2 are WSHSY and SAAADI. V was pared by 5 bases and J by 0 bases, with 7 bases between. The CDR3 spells CASSRGYQETQYF. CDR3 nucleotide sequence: TGCGCCAGCAGTAGGGGGTACCAAGAGACCCAGTACTTC.

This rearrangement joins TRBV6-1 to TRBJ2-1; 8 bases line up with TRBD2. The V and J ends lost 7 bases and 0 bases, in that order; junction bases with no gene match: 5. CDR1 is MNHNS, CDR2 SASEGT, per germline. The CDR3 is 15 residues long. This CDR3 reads CASKVAGSSYNEQFF. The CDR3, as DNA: TGTGCCAGCAAAGTAGCGGGGAGCTCCTACAATGAGCAGTTCTTC.

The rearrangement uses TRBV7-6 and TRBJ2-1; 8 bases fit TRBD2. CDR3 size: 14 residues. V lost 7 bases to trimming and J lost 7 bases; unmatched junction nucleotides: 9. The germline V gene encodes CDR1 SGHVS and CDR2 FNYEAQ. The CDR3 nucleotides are TGTGCCAGCACCAGCGGGAGTGCTACAAATGAGCAGTTCTTC. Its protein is CASTSGSATNEQFF.

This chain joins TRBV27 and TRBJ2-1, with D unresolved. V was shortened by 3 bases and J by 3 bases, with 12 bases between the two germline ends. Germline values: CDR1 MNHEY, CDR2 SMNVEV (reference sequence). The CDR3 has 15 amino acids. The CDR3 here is CASSLTGNFYNEQFF. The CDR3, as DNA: TGTGCCAGCAGTTTGACTGGAAACTTCTACAATGAGCAGTTCTTC.

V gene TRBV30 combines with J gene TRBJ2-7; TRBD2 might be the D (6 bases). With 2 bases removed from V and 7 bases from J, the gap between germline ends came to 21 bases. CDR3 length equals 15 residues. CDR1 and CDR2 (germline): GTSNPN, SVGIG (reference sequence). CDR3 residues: CAWSTRDRDTGEQYF. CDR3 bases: TGTGCCTGGAGTACGCGGGACCGAGATACAGGAGAGCAGTACTTC.

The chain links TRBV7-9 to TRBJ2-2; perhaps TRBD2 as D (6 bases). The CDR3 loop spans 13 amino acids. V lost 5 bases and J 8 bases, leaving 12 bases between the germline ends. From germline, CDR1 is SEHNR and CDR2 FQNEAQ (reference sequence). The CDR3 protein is CASSPREYGELFF. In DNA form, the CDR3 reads TGTGCCAGCAGCCCCCGGGAGTATGGGGAGCTGTTTTTT.